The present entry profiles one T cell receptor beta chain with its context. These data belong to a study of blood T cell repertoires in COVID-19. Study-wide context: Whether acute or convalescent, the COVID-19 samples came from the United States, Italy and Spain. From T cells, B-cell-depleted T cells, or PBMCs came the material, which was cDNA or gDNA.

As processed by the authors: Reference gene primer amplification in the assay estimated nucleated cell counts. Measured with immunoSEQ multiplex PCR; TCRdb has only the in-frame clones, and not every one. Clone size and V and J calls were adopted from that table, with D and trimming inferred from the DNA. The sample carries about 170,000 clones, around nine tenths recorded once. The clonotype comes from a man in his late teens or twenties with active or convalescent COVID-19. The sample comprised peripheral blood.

The CDR3 DNA is TGCAGCGTTGAAGTAAACGCGGTTAGCACAGATACGCAGTATTTT. This encodes CSVEVNAVSTDTQYF. The V gene is TRBV29-1, the J gene TRBJ2-3; D not certain. The CDR3 is 15 residues long. Trimming cost V 1 base and J 0 bases, with 11 bases left between them. Germline V lookup: CDR1 SQVTM, CDR2 ANQGSEA.